These 29 T cell receptor beta chains came from one sample sequenced in a study of cytomegalovirus exposure and HLA in healthy donors. PCR used 60 Vbeta primers and 13 Jbeta primers. Method: immunoSEQ multiplex PCR; TCRdb's copy keeps in-frame clones and lacks some. This table holds roughly 120,000 clones, around 70% found once. The specimen sequenced was PBMCs. These receptors were taken from a woman aged 40-49 years in good health and CMV-seropositive.

The chain has TRBV5-3 and TRBJ1-2; a weak D match, TRBD1 (6 bases). TRBV5-3 is an ORF for which the function is uncertain. The CDR3 loop spans 14 amino acids. V was clipped by 5 bases and J by 2 bases, with 13 bases between them. This CDR3 is CARSRRTANYGYTF. The CDR3 nucleotides are TGTGCCAGAAGTAGGAGGACAGCCAACTATGGCTACACCTTC.

In DNA, the CDR3 is TGTGCCAGCAGCCCAGGGGGCTTGGCCCGAGAAAAACTGTTTTTT. This translates into CASSPGGLAREKLFF. The V call is TRBV4-2, the J call TRBJ1-4; 8 bases fit TRBD1. This CDR3 is built from 15 residues. Germline V CDR1 and CDR2: LGHNA, YNFKEQ. V lost 4 bases to trimming and J lost 8 bases; unmatched junction nucleotides: 9.

CDR3 amino acids: CASSLSGTGFNSPLHF. As DNA, the CDR3 is TGTGCCAGCAGCTTATCCGGGACAGGGTTTAATTCACCCCTCCACTTT. The V call is TRBV7-2, the J call TRBJ1-6; 9 bases are a match to TRBD1. This CDR3 contains 16 residues. Per germline, CDR1 SGHTA and CDR2 FQGNSA. V lost 2 bases, J lost 6 bases, and 5 bases stayed unmatched.

V and J are TRBV4-2 and TRBJ1-6, with D uncertain. CDR3 length: 15 residues. V was trimmed by 0 bases and J by 7 bases, leaving 10 bases between them. Looked up from germline, CDR1 is LGHNA and CDR2 is YNFKEQ. The CDR3 sequence is CASSQERVGNSPLHF. In DNA, the CDR3 is TGTGCCAGCAGCCAAGAGAGGGTGGGGAATTCACCCCTCCACTTT.

This chain uses TRBV5-1 with TRBJ1-1, with a weak D call TRBD1 (6 bases). CDR1 SGHRS and CDR2 YFSETQ come from the germline V gene. V lost 4 bases and J 1 base, leaving 17 bases between the germline ends. This CDR3 has 16 amino acids. CDR3 in DNA: TGCGCCAGCAGCCCCGCCGGCGGGGGGCGGAACACTGAAGCTTTCTTT. It translates to CASSPAGGGRNTEAFF. The full variable domain, completed using reference TRBV5-1 and TRBJ1-1, is KAGVTQTPRYLIKTRGQQVTLSCSPISGHRSVSWYQQTPGQGLQFLFEYFSETQRNKGNFPGRFSGRQFSNSRSEMNVSTLELGDSALYLCASSPAGGGRNTEAFFGQGTRLTVV.

Only a few counts were recorded for this clone. This CDR3 reads CASSLQETQYF. DNA for the CDR3: TGTGCCAGCAGCCTGCAAGAGACCCAGTACTTC. The chain employs TRBV7-2 and TRBJ2-5; D is uncertain. This CDR3 is built from 11 residues. Trimming removed 5 bases at V and 2 bases at J, with 3 bases between. Germline V gene sequence: CDR1 SGHTA, CDR2 FQGNSA.

This clone was seen ten or more times. The chain recombines TRBV11-2 with TRBJ1-1; 8 bases are shared with TRBD1. CDR1 SGHAT and CDR2 FQNNGV come from the germline V gene. V was clipped by 1 base and J by 4 bases; unmatched bases: 8. The CDR3 extends over 16 amino acids. CDR3: CASSLAPGGDGTEAFF. The CDR3 bases are TGTGCCAGCAGCTTAGCCCCAGGGGGCGACGGCACTGAAGCTTTCTTT.

J is TRBJ2-1 and V is TRBV25-1; 10 bases match TRBD2. Germline CDR1 reads MGHDK; CDR2 reads SYGVNS. V gave up 7 bases and J gave up 5 bases; unmatched junction bases: 8. The length of the CDR3 is 15 residues. CDR3 nucleotide sequence: TGTGCCAGCATAGAAGCGGGGGGGCTCGACAATGAGCAGTTCTTC. Translating gives CASIEAGGLDNEQFF.

The J gene is TRBJ1-1, the V gene TRBV25-1; D uncertain. The V gene lost 1 base and the J gene lost 0 bases, with 6 bases spanning the gap. This CDR3 is 14 amino acids long. Germline V gives CDR1 MGHDK, CDR2 SYGVNS. DNA of the CDR3: TGTGCCAGCAGTGAATGGTCGGTGAACACTGAAGCTTTCTTT. Translation gives CASSEWSVNTEAFF.

V gene TRBV9 combines with J gene TRBJ2-5; possibly TRBD2 for D (6 bases). Trimming took 4 bases from V and 0 from J, leaving 16 bases between them. Looked up from germline, CDR1 is SGDLS and CDR2 is YYNGEE. The CDR3 loop spans 16 amino acids. In DNA, the CDR3 is TGTGCCAGCAGCCTCTCTCCCCGGGAGTACCAAGAGACCCAGTACTTC. This encodes CASSLSPREYQETQYF.

The chain links TRBV19 to TRBJ2-7; 7 positions match TRBD1. CDR1 is LNHDA and CDR2 is SQIVND in the germline V gene (reference sequence). The CDR3 runs 14 residues. Trimming removed 4 bases from V and 6 bases from J; junction bases left unmatched: 9. The CDR3 loop is CASSTAGRGSEQYF. The CDR3 DNA is TGTGCCAGTAGTACCGCCGGCAGGGGGAGCGAGCAGTACTTC.

The CDR3 is CASRGGGEQFF. The CDR3 region has the DNA TGTGCCAGCAGGGGGGGAGGGGAGCAGTTCTTC. V is TRBV27 and J is TRBJ2-1; 7 nucleotides agree with TRBD2. With 6 bases clipped from V and 10 bases from J, the junction kept 3 bases outside the gene matches. The germline V gene encodes CDR1 MNHEY and CDR2 SMNVEV (reference sequence). This CDR3 comprises 11 residues.

The chain has TRBV7-9 and TRBJ1-1; weak D call: TRBD1 (6 bases). Germline V gives CDR1 SEHNR, CDR2 FQNEAQ (reference sequence). This CDR3 is built from 15 residues. V dropped 7 bases and J dropped 6 bases, with 21 bases sitting between them. The CDR3: CASKSLQGYRSEAFF. The CDR3 DNA follows: TGTGCCAGCAAATCTCTCCAGGGGTATAGGTCTGAAGCTTTCTTT.

This sequence joins TRBV5-1 and TRBJ1-3; tentative D call: TRBD1 (6 bases). The CDR3 has 13 residues. CDR1 is SGHRS, CDR2 YFSETQ, per germline. V lost 1 base and J 8 bases, leaving 10 bases between the germline ends. As DNA, the CDR3 is TGCGCCAGCAGCTTGCAGGGGCTGGACACCATATATTTT. Protein sequence: CASSLQGLDTIYF.

The rearrangement links TRBV29-1 to TRBJ1-3, with D possibly TRBD1 on 6 matching bases. The CDR3 length is 14 residues. V was trimmed by 4 bases and J by 0 bases, leaving 10 bases between them. CDR1 is SQVTM, CDR2 ANQGSEA, per germline. The CDR3 reads CSVARGNSGNTIYF. The CDR3, as DNA: TGCAGCGTTGCTAGGGGGAACTCTGGAAACACCATATATTTT.

V and J are TRBV25-1 and TRBJ1-2; 9 bases map to TRBD1. Looked up from germline, CDR1 is MGHDK and CDR2 is SYGVNS. The junction had 7 bases not matched to a gene; V was cut back by 4 bases and J by 7 bases. CDR3 length: 14 amino acids. In DNA form, the CDR3 reads TGTGCCAGCAGTGCCGGACAGGGGTGGAGTGGCTACACCTTC. Protein: CASSAGQGWSGYTF.

This chain links TRBV7-9 with TRBJ2-7, with D perhaps matching TRBD1 (6 bases). V was pared by 1 base and J by 5 bases, with 12 bases between. The CDR3 spans 14 residues. CDR1 is SEHNR and CDR2 is FQNEAQ in the germline V gene (reference sequence). As DNA, the CDR3 is TGTGCCAGCAGCTTAGAAGGGGGACGGGACGAGCAGTACTTC. Translated: CASSLEGGRDEQYF.

CDR3 DNA sequence: TGTGCCAGTAGTATGGGACTAGCCGGGTACCAAGAGACCCAGTACTTC. Encoded protein: CASSMGLAGYQETQYF. The rearrangement joins TRBV19 to TRBJ2-5; 9 bases are a match to TRBD2. The germline V gene has CDR1 LNHDA and CDR2 SQIVND (reference sequence). V gave up 3 bases and J gave up 0 bases; unmatched junction bases: 5. CDR3 length: 16 amino acids.

This chain uses TRBV29-1 with TRBJ2-5; D call uncertain. The CDR3 has 13 residues. Germline V gene lookup returns CDR1 SQVTM and CDR2 ANQGSEA. With 4 bases removed from V and 1 base from J, the gap between germline ends came to 10 bases. CDR3 amino acids: CSVVESGQETQYF. The CDR3 DNA follows: TGCAGCGTTGTTGAGTCTGGCCAAGAGACCCAGTACTTC.

The J gene is TRBJ1-4, the V gene TRBV19; 7 nucleotides line up with TRBD1. The V gene end was trimmed by 2 bases and the J gene end by 7 bases; junction bases not matched to a gene: 4. Looked up from germline, CDR1 is LNHDA and CDR2 is SQIVND (reference sequence). CDR3 length: 14 amino acids. The CDR3 region is CASSIIPGGEKLFF. The CDR3 bases are TGTGCCAGTAGTATAATACCAGGGGGTGAAAAACTGTTTTTT.

This clone has more than one count but fewer than ten. This rearrangement joins TRBV6-4 to TRBJ1-1; TRBD1 is a possible D gene (5 bases). Trimming removed 0 bases from V and 8 bases from J, with 16 bases in between. The germline V gene has CDR1 MRHNA and CDR2 SNTAGT. The CDR3 contains 15 residues. The CDR3 DNA sequence: TGTGCCAGCAGTGACTCCGCAGGGAACGTCGGAGAAGCTTTCTTT. Its protein is CASSDSAGNVGEAFF.

The chain couples TRBV7-2 to TRBJ1-2; 9 positions agree with TRBD1. The junction had 7 bases not matched to a gene; V was cut back by 5 bases and J by 6 bases. Germline V gene data show CDR1 as SGHTA and CDR2 as FQGNSA. The CDR3 totals 14 residues. CDR3 sequence: CASSVGTGSDGYTF. CDR3 DNA: TGTGCCAGCAGCGTGGGGACAGGGAGTGATGGCTACACCTTC.

A note on this clone: An end of the junction differs from the germline gene, which may be a read error. The chain links TRBV7-8 to TRBJ1-1; D gene uncertain. This CDR3 has 14 amino acids. Germline CDR1 is SGHVS and CDR2 is FQNEAQ. The CDR3 sequence is CASSPPALNTEAFF. The CDR3 DNA sequence: TGTGCCAGCAGCCCTCCAGCGCTGAACACTGAAGCTTTTTTT.

J is TRBJ1-4 and V is TRBV25-1; 10 bases are a match to TRBD1. This CDR3 comprises 15 residues. In germline, CDR1 is MGHDK, CDR2 SYGVNS. V lost 5 bases, J lost 8 bases, and 8 bases stayed unmatched. The CDR3 protein is CASSPPGTGDEKLFF. The CDR3 nucleotides read TGTGCCAGCAGTCCGCCCGGGACAGGGGACGAAAAACTGTTTTTT.

This clone was seen a handful of times. This chain joins TRBV9 and TRBJ1-6, with D perhaps matching TRBD1 (5 bases). V was trimmed by 0 bases and J by 10 bases, leaving 11 bases between them. The CDR3 sequence is 14 residues long. The germline CDR1 and CDR2 sequences are SGDLS and YYNGEE. The CDR3 reads CASSVARANSPLHF. CDR3 coding DNA: TGTGCCAGCAGCGTAGCCAGGGCGAACTCACCCCTCCACTTT.

The rearrangement joins TRBV6-5 to TRBJ1-2; TRBD1 is a possible D gene (6 bases). Germline CDR1 and CDR2: MNHEY and SVGAGI. Trimming took 0 bases from V and 6 from J, leaving 14 bases between them. This CDR3 is 15 amino acids long. The DNA of the CDR3 is TGTGCCAGCAGTTACTCTACCGGGACACCCAATGGCTACACCTTC. It specifies CASSYSTGTPNGYTF.

The rearrangement joins TRBV6-5 to TRBJ1-1, with D tentatively TRBD1 (5 bases). Germline CDR1 reads MNHEY; CDR2 reads SVGAGI. Trimming stripped 5 bases from V and 5 bases from J, with 15 bases between. CDR3 length: 14 residues. Here the CDR3 reads CASSIMTAGTEAFF. Here the CDR3 DNA reads TGTGCCAGCAGTATAATGACAGCAGGAACTGAAGCTTTCTTT.

The J gene is TRBJ1-2, the V gene TRBV20-1; D call uncertain. V lost 8 bases to trimming and J lost 2 bases, with 9 bases between them. The CDR3 contains 11 residues. Looked up from germline, CDR1 is DFQATT and CDR2 is SNEGSKA (reference sequence). This CDR3 is CSSSSNYGYTF. The DNA of the CDR3 is TGCAGTTCCAGTTCCAACTATGGCTACACCTTC.

The chain couples TRBV5-1 to TRBJ1-1; D unclear. V shed 0 bases and J shed 2 bases, with 11 bases lying between them. CDR3 length: 15 amino acids. Germline values: CDR1 SGHRS, CDR2 YFSETQ. CDR3 sequence reads: CASSLAAGGNTEAFF. The CDR3 DNA reads as TGCGCCAGCAGCTTGGCCGCGGGCGGAAACACTGAAGCTTTCTTT.